A single sample is the source of the 6 T cell receptor beta chains below, sequenced in a study of beta chain features in type 1 diabetes. Investigators reverse transcribed all isolated RNA, so they sequenced expressed TCRB transcripts. Assay used: immunoSEQ multiplex PCR; TCRdb lists only in-frame clones, some missing. The repertoire has under 450,000 clones, approximately 15% of them found once; the top ten carry about 0.04%. Sequencing input: naive CD4+ T cells from blood. All receptors come from a man aged 25-45 years in good health.

The chain employs TRBV10-3 and TRBJ2-3; 8 nucleotides agree with TRBD2. Germline V gene data show CDR1 as ENHRY and CDR2 as SYGVKD. Trimming took 2 bases from V and 4 from J; bases not matched to a gene: 5. CDR3 length: 15 residues. CDR3 DNA: TGTGCCATCAGTGAGAAAGGACTAGCCCCAGATACGCAGTATTTT. Translation gives CAISEKGLAPDTQYF.

This clone was counted between two and nine times. The chain joins TRBV7-2 to TRBJ1-1; D gene unclear. Trimming shortened V by 4 bases and J by 4 bases, and 10 bases separated the two germline ends. Germline lookup yields CDR1 SGHTA and CDR2 FQGNSA. This CDR3 has 13 amino acids. The CDR3 DNA is TGTGCCAGCAGCTCCACTATAAGCACTGAAGCTTTCTTT. Its translation: CASSSTISTEAFF.

This clone was observed a handful of times. V gene TRBV2 combines with J gene TRBJ2-7, with 11 bases identical to TRBD1. There are 14 residues in the CDR3. Germline-derived CDR1 and CDR2 are SNHLY and FYNNEI. With 6 bases clipped from V and 6 bases from J, the junction kept 7 bases outside the gene matches. The CDR3 nucleotides read TGTGCCAGCAGGCTCGGACAGGGGGCGGCCGAGCAGTACGTC. It translates to CASRLGQGAAEQYV.

This clone has a handful of counts. The rearrangement joins TRBV13 to TRBJ2-1; TRBD1 is a possible D gene (6 bases). Trimming removed 5 bases at V and 5 bases at J, with 10 bases between. Germline CDR1 is PRHDT and CDR2 is FYEKMQ (reference sequence). The CDR3 contains 13 residues. CDR3 coding DNA: TGTGCCAGCAGCCCGGACAGTAACAATGAGCAGTTCTTC. Residues: CASSPDSNNEQFF.

This clone has just a few counts. This rearrangement joins TRBV4-2 to TRBJ2-5; D gene uncertain. Trimming took off 4 bases at V and 5 bases at J, with 5 bases between the two ends. Germline V gene data show CDR1 as LGHNA and CDR2 as YNFKEQ. The CDR3 covers 11 residues. In nucleotides, the CDR3 is TGTGCCAGCAGCCGCAGTGAGACCCAGTACTTC. This translates into CASSRSETQYF.

In this sample, this clone turned up a few times. The V and J genes are TRBV29-1 and TRBJ2-5, with D tentatively TRBD1 (5 bases). Trimming cost V 1 base and J 1 base, with 10 bases left between them. Germline V lookup: CDR1 SQVTM, CDR2 ANQGSEA. The CDR3 consists of 14 residues. Here the CDR3 reads CSVEVGRPQETQYF. The CDR3 DNA reads as TGCAGCGTTGAAGTGGGGCGGCCCCAAGAGACCCAGTACTTC.